What follows are 18 T cell receptor beta chains derived from one specimen sequenced in a study of blood T cell repertoires in COVID-19. The protocol was immunoSEQ multiplex PCR, while the TCRdb copy is restricted to in-frame clones and leaves out a portion. The table has approximately 290,000 clones, 80% to 85% seen once. Sequencing input: peripheral blood. All receptors come from a person between 70 and 80 years old with COVID-19, enrolled during active disease.

The CDR3: CASSREDKSYGYTF. CDR3 in DNA: TGTGCCAGCAGTAGAGAGGACAAGTCCTATGGCTACACCTTC. The chain uses TRBV6-5 and TRBJ1-2; TRBD1 is a possible D gene (5 bases). Trimming removed 5 bases from V and 4 bases from J, with 14 bases in between. Germline V gene lookup returns CDR1 MNHEY and CDR2 SVGAGI. The CDR3 has 14 residues.

The genes are TRBV6-2 or TRBV6-3 and TRBJ2-7, with D maybe TRBD1 (6 bases). Germline V gene lookup returns CDR1 MNHEY and CDR2 SVGEGT. The CDR3 runs to 15 residues. V was clipped by 6 bases and J by 4 bases, with 19 bases between them. CDR3 sequence reads: CASSTTGSSLYEQYF. The DNA for the CDR3 is TGTGCCAGCAGCACAACAGGGTCTTCTCTGTACGAGCAGTACTTC.

The chain joins TRBV15 to TRBJ2-1; 10 bases map to TRBD1. Per germline, CDR1 LNHNV and CDR2 YYDKDF (reference sequence). The CDR3 length is 15 residues. V lost 0 bases to trimming and J lost 8 bases; unmatched junction nucleotides: 4. The DNA of the CDR3 is TGTGCCACCAGCAGAGATCCGACAGGGGGCGATGAGCAGTTCTTC. Translated, it gives CATSRDPTGGDEQFF.

The CDR3 nucleotides are TGTGCCAGCAGCCCAGGGGGGACTGGGGCCAACGTCCTGACTTTC. This sequence encodes CASSPGGTGANVLTF. This sequence joins TRBV3-1 (or the pseudogene TRBV3-2) and TRBJ2-6; maybe TRBD1 (7 bases). The CDR3 is made up of 15 amino acids. Germline V gene lookup returns CDR1 LGHDT and CDR2 YNNKEL (reference sequence). The ends were cut back, 4 bases at V and 2 bases at J, with 9 bases in the middle.

This clone occurred once. J is TRBJ1-1 and V is TRBV19; D gene uncertain. CDR3 length: 13 residues. Looked up from germline, CDR1 is LNHDA and CDR2 is SQIVND (reference sequence). Between the trimmed V and J ends, which lost 0 bases and 4 bases, there was a span of 6 bases. CDR3 DNA: TGTGCCAGTAGTATAGATCTAAGCACTGAAGCTTTCTTT. Translating it yields CASSIDLSTEAFF.

J is TRBJ2-2 and V is TRBV7-2; 14 bases agree with TRBD2. The CDR3 runs 18 residues. CDR1 SGHTA and CDR2 FQGNSA come from the germline V gene. The V gene end was trimmed by 5 bases and the J gene end by 5 bases; junction bases not matched to a gene: 10. CDR3 protein: CASSPGLAGVVETGELFF. CDR3 sequence (DNA): TGTGCCAGCAGCCCGGGACTAGCGGGAGTTGTTGAGACCGGGGAGCTGTTTTTT.

The chain carries TRBV19 and TRBJ2-2; perhaps TRBD1 as D (6 bases). The CDR3 runs to 14 residues. V was shortened by 5 bases and J by 8 bases, with 15 bases between the two germline ends. Germline CDR1 LNHDA, CDR2 SQIVND (reference sequence). This chain's CDR3 is CASSLQGLRGELFF. CDR3 DNA: TGTGCCAGTAGTCTACAGGGATTACGGGGGGAGCTGTTTTTT. The variable domain in full, with the rest retrieved from reference TRBV19 and TRBJ2-2, is DGGITQSPKYLFRKEGQNVTLSCEQNLNHDAMYWYRQDPGQGLRLIYYSQIVNDFQKGDIAEGYSVSREKKESFPLTVTSAQKNPTAFYLCASSLQGLRGELFFGEGSRLTVL.

This sequence joins TRBV5-4 and TRBJ1-1, with 7 bases aligning to TRBD1. V dropped 4 bases and J dropped 4; count of bases not matched to a gene: 16. The CDR3 is 17 amino acids. Germline CDR1 is SGHNT and CDR2 is YYREEE (reference sequence). The CDR3 DNA reads TGTGCCAGCAGCACAGGGGCGACCCGAACCCCAGGCACTGAAGCTTTCTTT. Its translation: CASSTGATRTPGTEAFF. Drawing the rest from reference TRBV5-4 and TRBJ1-1, the complete variable domain is ETGVTQSPTHLIKTRGQQVTLRCSSQSGHNTVSWYQQALGQGPQFIFQYYREEENGRGNFPPRFSGLQFPNYSSELNVNALELDDSALYLCASSTGATRTPGTEAFFGQGTRLTVV.

V is TRBV2 and J is TRBJ2-5, with 11 bases identical to TRBD2. Germline CDR1 and CDR2: SNHLY and FYNNEI. The CDR3 is 15 amino acids. V shed 6 bases, J shed 5 bases, and the junction held 8 bases outside the gene matches. CDR3 residues: CASSDSGRAGETQYF. The CDR3 DNA reads as TGTGCCAGCAGCGATAGCGGGAGGGCCGGGGAGACCCAGTACTTC.

The chain employs TRBV5-1 and TRBJ2-2; maybe TRBD2 (7 bases). The V and J ends lost 3 bases and 6 bases respectively, with 12 bases between them. Germline-derived CDR1 and CDR2 are SGHRS and YFSETQ. The CDR3 extends over 14 amino acids. The CDR3 sequence: CASSWGGGSGELFF. In nucleotides, the CDR3 is TGCGCCAGCAGCTGGGGGGGCGGTTCCGGGGAGCTGTTTTTT.

The gene calls are TRBV5-1 and TRBJ2-6; the D gene is possibly TRBD1 (6 bases). Germline V gives CDR1 SGHRS, CDR2 YFSETQ. Trimming removed 4 bases from V and 4 bases from J, with 18 bases in between. CDR3 length equals 17 residues. The CDR3 DNA reads TGCGCCAGCAGCCAAGGGGTTAGGGGGTCCGGGGCCAACGTCCTGACTTTC. Translation: CASSQGVRGSGANVLTF.

This chain links TRBV4-3 with TRBJ1-4; D gene ambiguous. Germline CDR1 LGHNA, CDR2 YSLEER. The CDR3 contains 15 residues. Trimming took 0 bases from V and 3 from J, leaving 8 bases between them. CDR3 in DNA: TGCGCCAGCAGCCAAGATTACTTGGCTAATGAAAAACTGTTTTTT. Residues: CASSQDYLANEKLFF.

The chain couples TRBV27 to TRBJ1-6, with TRBD1 matching over 8 bases. CDR3 length: 14 residues. The V gene's germline CDR1 is MNHEY and CDR2 SMNVEV (reference sequence). V lost 6 bases to trimming and J lost 5 bases; unmatched junction nucleotides: 3. The CDR3 nucleotides read TGTGCCAGCAGAACAGGGGGGAATAATTCACCCCTCCACTTT. It yields the protein CASRTGGNNSPLHF.

This clone was seen once. CDR3 bases: TGTGCCAGCAGCCTGTCCTACGAGTCTGGCTACACCTTC. It codes for CASSLSYESGYTF. V usage is TRBV5-5 and J usage is TRBJ1-2; D is unresolved. This CDR3 is built from 13 residues. Trimming left V 4 bases short and J 7 bases short, with 14 bases between. The germline gives CDR1 SGHKS, CDR2 YYEKEE (reference sequence).

In DNA, the CDR3 is TGTGCCAGCAGCTACACACAGGGGAACACTGAAGCTTTCTTT. Its translation: CASSYTQGNTEAFF. V and J are TRBV7-2 and TRBJ1-1, with D perhaps matching TRBD1 (6 bases). With 4 bases removed from V and 1 base from J, the gap between germline ends came to 10 bases. CDR3 length equals 14 residues. The germline V gene has CDR1 SGHTA and CDR2 FQGNSA.

The rearrangement links TRBV5-1 to TRBJ2-2; 7 bases fit TRBD1. Germline trimming cut 4 bases from V and 0 bases from J; bases unmatched to any gene: 12. The CDR3 contains 18 residues. Germline-derived CDR1 and CDR2 are SGHRS and YFSETQ. Here the CDR3 DNA reads TGCGCCAGCAGCCTCGAATTCACAGGGGCCGCGAACACCGGGGAGCTGTTTTTT. Translating it yields CASSLEFTGAANTGELFF.

This clone appeared a few times. This chain joins TRBV6-5 and TRBJ1-1; TRBD1 might be the D (6 bases). There are 13 residues in the CDR3. From germline, CDR1 is MNHEY and CDR2 SVGAGI. Trimming left V 5 bases short and J 1 base short, with 8 bases between. The CDR3: CASSPRGNTEAFF. CDR3 nucleotide sequence: TGTGCCAGCAGTCCCAGGGGGAACACTGAAGCTTTCTTT.

This clone turned up a few times. The CDR3, as DNA: TGTGCCAGCAGCCAGAGGACTATCGTGAACACCGGGGAGCTGTTTTTT. The encoded protein is CASSQRTIVNTGELFF. The chain links TRBV4-2 to TRBJ2-2; TRBD2 might be the D (6 bases). CDR1 LGHNA and CDR2 YNFKEQ come from the germline V gene. The CDR3 has 16 amino acids. With 3 bases removed from V and 1 base from J, the gap between germline ends came to 12 bases.